This is a list of T cell receptor beta chains from one sample in a study of response to subunit inactivated influenza vaccine. TCRdb reprocessed the RT-PCR reads via MiXCR and lists one record per CDR3 protein. The sample has fewer than 550,000 distinct CDR3 sequences, less than 30% seen once; the top ten hold 1.5% to 2%. The sample was CD4+ T cells sorted from PBMCs, taken about 5 days after vaccination. All receptors come from a man in his fifties or sixties who received an inactivated influenza vaccine. CDR3s leave out the opening cysteine and the closing phenylalanine or tryptophan. Size is omitted from some rows. Given values are once, few, many or a class for expanded clones.

J,V,size,CDR3
TRBJ1-5,TRBV4-3,few,ASSQLPGSQPQH
TRBJ2-3,TRBV3-1,few,ASSRWDRTDTQY
TRBJ1-4,TRBV5-8,few,ASSFTGTGRFNEKLF
TRBJ2-7,TRBV10-2,few,ASSETPGGAGDQY
TRBJ2-2,TRBV12-3/TRBV12-4,NA,ASSATSGRIAGTGELF
TRBJ1-1,TRBV29-1,NA,SAAETEAF
TRBJ2-1,TRBV7-9,NA,ASSSDRAEQF
TRBJ2-4,TRBV5-6,NA,ASSPWTDENIQY
TRBJ2-1,TRBV7-2,few,ASSRIGNEQF
TRBJ1-1,TRBV24-1,NA,ATSEAGGGTEAF
TRBJ2-7,TRBV19,NA,ASSTAGTVSYEQY
TRBJ1-1,TRBV3-1,few,ASSLRGRTDTEAF
TRBJ2-3,TRBV7-9,NA,ASSLHARATDTQY
TRBJ2-7,TRBV28,NA,ASRSPGGGSYEQY
TRBJ2-3,TRBV5-5,few,ASSLTDQGRSGTQY
TRBJ2-7,TRBV27,few,ASARQSSYEQY
TRBJ2-7,TRBV30,NA,AWSDNRGRGYEQY
TRBJ2-7,TRBV4-1,NA,ASSQGETGYEQY
TRBJ2-7,TRBV7-2,NA,ASSLLGTASYEQY
TRBJ2-7,TRBV12-3/TRBV12-4,NA,ASSGDTFYEQY
TRBJ2-5,TRBV12-3/TRBV12-4,NA,ASSFQAGGRRETQY
TRBJ2-3,TRBV3-1,NA,ASSPFGAGTDTHY
TRBJ2-6,TRBV12-3/TRBV12-4,many,ATTGDGANVLT
TRBJ1-1,TRBV6-1,NA,ASRRDRGGTEAF
TRBJ2-1,TRBV20-1,NA,SAILAGGLAEQF
TRBJ2-1,TRBV29-1,NA,SRGGTNYNEQF
TRBJ2-3,TRBV20-1,few,SASTFGTSGSTQY
TRBJ2-3,TRBV5-1,NA,ASSLLRDRTDKY
TRBJ2-5,TRBV11-3,NA,ASSPGAGIQETQY
TRBJ1-2,TRBV2,few,ASSVGPTNYGYT
TRBJ2-5,TRBV18,NA,ASSPPSIETQY
TRBJ1-1,TRBV7-9,few,ASSRMTVAEAF
TRBJ2-7,TRBV20-1,NA,SARRESAYEQY
TRBJ2-7,TRBV3-1,few,ASSPRLAGVYEQY
TRBJ1-4,TRBV12-3/TRBV12-4,NA,ASSSDRVRNEKLF
TRBJ2-5,TRBV24-1,few,ATSAGQGPINQETQY
TRBJ1-5,TRBV6-2/TRBV6-3,few,ASRYRTGYSNQPQH
TRBJ1-1,TRBV6-8,NA,ASSQTGITEAF
TRBJ2-7,TRBV20-1,few,SATEGGSYEQY
TRBJ2-2,TRBV7-2,few,ASSLEMGAGELF
TRBJ2-7,TRBV5-5,few,ASSLLAGVTYEQY
TRBJ2-5,TRBV29-1,NA,SVSLRHQETQY
TRBJ1-2,TRBV20-1,few,SASRGERGYT